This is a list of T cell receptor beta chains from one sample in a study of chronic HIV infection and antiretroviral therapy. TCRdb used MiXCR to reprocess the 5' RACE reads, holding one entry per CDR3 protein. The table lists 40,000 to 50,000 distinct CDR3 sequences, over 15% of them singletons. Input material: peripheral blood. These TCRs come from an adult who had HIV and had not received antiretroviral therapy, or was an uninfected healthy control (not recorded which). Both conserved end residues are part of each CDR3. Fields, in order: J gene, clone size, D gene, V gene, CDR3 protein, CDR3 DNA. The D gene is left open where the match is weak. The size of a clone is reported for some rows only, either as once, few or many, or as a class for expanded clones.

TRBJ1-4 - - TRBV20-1 CSAMQGRINEKLFF TGCAGTGCTATGCAGGGACGCATCAATGAAAAACTGTTTTTT
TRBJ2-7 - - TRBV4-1 CASSRGHKETYEQYF TGCGCCAGCAGCCGAGGACACAAGGAGACCTACGAGCAGTACTTC
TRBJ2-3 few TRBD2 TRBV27 CASRGTSGRARSTDTQYF TGTGCCAGCAGGGGGACTAGCGGGAGGGCCCGTAGCACAGATACGCAGTATTTT
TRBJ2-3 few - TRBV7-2 CASSLDSSTDTQYF TGTGCCAGCAGCTTGGACAGCTCCACAGATACGCAGTATTTT
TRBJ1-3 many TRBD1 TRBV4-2 CASSQLTGGNTIYF TGTGCCAGCAGCCAGCTGACAGGGGGAAACACCATATATTTT
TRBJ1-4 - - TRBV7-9 CASSTALEKLFF TGTGCCAGCAGCACAGCCTTAGAAAAACTGTTTTTT
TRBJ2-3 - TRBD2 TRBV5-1 CASSLEMAGGTDTQYF TGCGCCAGCAGCTTGGAGATGGCGGGGGGCACAGATACGCAGTATTTT
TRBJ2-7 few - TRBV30 CAWSVPIYYEQYF TGTGCCTGGAGTGTACCCATCTACTACGAGCAGTACTTC
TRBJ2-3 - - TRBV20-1 CSAKGTGLDTQYF TGCAGTGCTAAAGGGACTGGACTTGACACGCAGTATTTT
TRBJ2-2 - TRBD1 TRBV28 CASSPRQGTNTGELFF TGTGCCAGCAGCCCCCGACAGGGTACGAACACCGGGGAGCTGTTTTTT
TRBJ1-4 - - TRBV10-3 CAIKGPEDEKLFF TGTGCCATTAAGGGGCCCGAGGATGAAAAACTGTTTTTT
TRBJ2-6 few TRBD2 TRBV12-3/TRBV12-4 CASSLAGARGANVLTF TGTGCCAGCAGTTTGGCGGGAGCAAGGGGGGCCAACGTCCTGACTTTC
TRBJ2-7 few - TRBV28 CASSFFPGTRFYEQYF TGTGCCAGCAGTTTTTTTCCCGGGACTCGATTTTACGAGCAGTACTTC
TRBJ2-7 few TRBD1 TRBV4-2 CASSQAGTATYEQYF TGTGCCAGCAGCCAAGCCGGGACAGCCACCTACGAGCAGTACTTC
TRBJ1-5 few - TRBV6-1 CASSDWRGSNQPQHF TGTGCCAGCAGTGATTGGAGAGGTAGCAATCAGCCCCAGCATTTT
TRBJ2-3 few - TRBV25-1 CASSSQATSRGTQYF TGTGCCAGCAGTTCACAGGCGACTAGTCGCGGTACGCAGTATTTT
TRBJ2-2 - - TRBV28 CASSLVDRNTGELFF TGTGCCAGCAGTTTGGTAGACAGAAACACCGGGGAGCTGTTTTTT
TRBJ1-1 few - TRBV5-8 CASSLRGGPNTEAFF TGTGCCAGCAGCTTAAGGGGAGGACCGAACACTGAAGCTTTCTTT
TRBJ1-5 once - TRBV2 CASSGTRAGNQPQHF TGTGCCAGCAGTGGGACAAGGGCGGGCAATCAGCCCCAGCATTTT
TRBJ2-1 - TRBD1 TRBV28 CAIRQGTRYSSNEQFF TGTGCCATCCGACAGGGAACCCGTTACTCGTCGAATGAGCAGTTCTTC
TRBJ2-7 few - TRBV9 CASSAGGGITYEQYF TGTGCCAGCAGCGCGGGGGGCGGGATAACCTACGAGCAGTACTTC
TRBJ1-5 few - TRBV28 CASRSRWKDSNQPQHF TGTGCCAGCAGGTCTCGATGGAAGGATAGCAATCAGCCCCAGCATTTT
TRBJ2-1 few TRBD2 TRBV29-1 CGTGGGYNEQFF TGCGGTACCGGGGGGGGCTACAATGAGCAGTTCTTC
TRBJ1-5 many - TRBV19 CASTPGAGAQPQHF TGTGCCAGTACCCCAGGGGCAGGAGCCCAGCCCCAGCATTTT
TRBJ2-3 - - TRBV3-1 CASSLRHPTDTQYF TGTGCCAGCAGCCTTCGACACCCCACAGATACGCAGTATTTT
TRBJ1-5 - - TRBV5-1 CASSSGYGQPQHF TGCGCCAGCAGCTCAGGCTACGGCCAGCCCCAGCATTTT
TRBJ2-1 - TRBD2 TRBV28 CASSLSSSGGIHEQFF TGTGCCAGCAGTTTATCTTCTAGCGGTGGGATCCATGAGCAGTTCTTC
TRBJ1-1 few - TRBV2 CAGRENTEAFF TGTGCTGGGAGGGAGAACACTGAAGCTTTCTTT
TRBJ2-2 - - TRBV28 CARSFGSGVGNTGELFF TGTGCCAGAAGTTTCGGGTCAGGGGTCGGGAACACCGGGGAGCTGTTTTTT
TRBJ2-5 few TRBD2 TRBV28 CASSLRVVAGARETQYF TGTGCCAGCAGTTTAAGAGTTGTAGCGGGAGCTCGAGAGACCCAGTACTTC
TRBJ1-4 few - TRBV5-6 CASTVYAVNEKLFF TGTGCCAGCACCGTTTATGCCGTTAATGAAAAACTGTTTTTT
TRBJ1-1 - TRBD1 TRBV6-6 CASSHTGVVATEAFF TGTGCCAGCAGCCATACAGGGGTGGTGGCCACTGAAGCTTTCTTT
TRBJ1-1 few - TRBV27 CASSRRRGVEAFF TGTGCCAGCAGTAGGCGGCGGGGGGTTGAAGCTTTCTTT
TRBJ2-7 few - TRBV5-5 CASSLVSVTYEQYF TGTGCCAGCAGCTTGGTGTCGGTGACCTACGAGCAGTACTTC
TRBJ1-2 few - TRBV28 CAIQSNVGGTHYTF TGTGCCATACAATCGAACGTCGGGGGGACCCACTACACCTTC
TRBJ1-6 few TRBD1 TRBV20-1 CSAPGGTGQGSPLHF TGCAGTGCTCCTGGCGGGACAGGACAGGGTTCACCCCTCCACTTT
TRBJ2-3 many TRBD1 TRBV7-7 CASSPGPGQGLADTQYF TGTGCTAGCAGCCCGGGGCCCGGACAGGGTCTTGCAGATACGCAGTATTTT
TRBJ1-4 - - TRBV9 CASSVEGQPATNEKLFF TGTGCCAGCAGCGTAGAGGGGCAGCCTGCAACTAATGAAAAACTGTTTTTT
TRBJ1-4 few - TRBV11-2 CASSPRPATNEKLFF TGTGCCAGCAGCCCCAGACCAGCAACTAATGAAAAACTGTTTTTT
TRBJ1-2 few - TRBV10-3 CAISESSKANYGYTF TGTGCCATCAGTGAGTCGTCTAAAGCTAACTATGGCTACACCTTC
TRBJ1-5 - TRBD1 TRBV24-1 CATSDRDRGLHQPQHF TGTGCCACCAGTGACCGGGACAGGGGGCTTCATCAGCCCCAGCATTTT
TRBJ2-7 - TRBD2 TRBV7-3 CASSPSGVAEQYF TGTGCCAGCAGCCCAAGCGGGGTCGCCGAGCAGTACTTC
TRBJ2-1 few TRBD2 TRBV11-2 CASSLSRTSVPDEQFF TGTGCCAGCAGCTTATCGCGGACTAGCGTTCCTGATGAGCAGTTCTTC
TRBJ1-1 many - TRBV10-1 CASSKQQNTEAFF TGCGCCAGCAGTAAACAGCAGAACACTGAAGCTTTCTTT
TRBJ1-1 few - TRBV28 CASSFSGRGTEAFF TGTGCCAGCAGTTTCTCCGGACGGGGCACTGAAGCTTTCTTT
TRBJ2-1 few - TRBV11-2 CASSLTSSYNEQFF TGTGCCAGCAGCTTGACTAGCTCCTACAATGAGCAGTTCTTC
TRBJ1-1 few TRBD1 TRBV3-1 CASSPKGQGNTEAFF TGTGCCAGCAGCCCCAAAGGACAGGGGAACACTGAAGCTTTCTTT
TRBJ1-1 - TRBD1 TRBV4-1 CASSQTGTTEAFF TGCGCCAGCAGCCAGACAGGGACCACTGAAGCTTTCTTT
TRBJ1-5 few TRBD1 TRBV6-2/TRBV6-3 CASSQTGTGSRRTQHF TGTGCCAGCAGCCAAACCGGGACAGGGAGTAGAAGGACCCAGCATTTT
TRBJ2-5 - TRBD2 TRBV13 CASSVTSGQETQYF TGTGCCAGCAGCGTGACTAGCGGCCAAGAGACCCAGTACTTC
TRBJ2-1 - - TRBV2 CASSEFRSNEQFF TGTGCCAGCAGTGAATTTAGGAGCAATGAGCAGTTCTTC